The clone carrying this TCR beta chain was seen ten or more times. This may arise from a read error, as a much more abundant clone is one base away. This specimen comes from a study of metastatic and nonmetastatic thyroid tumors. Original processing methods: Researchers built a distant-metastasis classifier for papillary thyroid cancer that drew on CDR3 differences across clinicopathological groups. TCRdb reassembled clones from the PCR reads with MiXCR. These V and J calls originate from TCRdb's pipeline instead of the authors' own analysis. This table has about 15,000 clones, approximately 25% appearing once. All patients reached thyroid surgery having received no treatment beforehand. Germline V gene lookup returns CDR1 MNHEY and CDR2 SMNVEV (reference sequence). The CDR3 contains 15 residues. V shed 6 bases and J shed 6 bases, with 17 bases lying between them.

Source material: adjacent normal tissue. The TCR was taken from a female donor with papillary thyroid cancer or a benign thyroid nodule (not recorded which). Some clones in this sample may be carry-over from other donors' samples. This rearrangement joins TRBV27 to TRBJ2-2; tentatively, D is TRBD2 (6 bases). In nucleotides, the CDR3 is TGTGCCAGCAGAAAAGGAGGGACTGGTCCCGGGGAGCTGTTTTTT. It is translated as CASRKGGTGPGELFF.